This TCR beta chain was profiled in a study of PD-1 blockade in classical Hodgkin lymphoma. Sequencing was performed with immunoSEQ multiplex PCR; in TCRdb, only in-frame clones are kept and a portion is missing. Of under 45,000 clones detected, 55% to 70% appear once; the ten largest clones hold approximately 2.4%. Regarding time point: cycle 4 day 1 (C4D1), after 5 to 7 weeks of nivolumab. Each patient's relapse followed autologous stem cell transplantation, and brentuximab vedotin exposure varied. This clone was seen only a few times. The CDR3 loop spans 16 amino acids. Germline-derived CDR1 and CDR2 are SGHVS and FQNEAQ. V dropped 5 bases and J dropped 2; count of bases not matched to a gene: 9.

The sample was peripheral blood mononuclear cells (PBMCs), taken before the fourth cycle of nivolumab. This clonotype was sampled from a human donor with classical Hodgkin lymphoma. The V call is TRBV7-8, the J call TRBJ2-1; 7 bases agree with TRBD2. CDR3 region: CASSNDGRGTYNEQFF. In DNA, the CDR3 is TGTGCCAGCAGCAACGATGGGCGGGGGACCTACAATGAGCAGTTCTTC. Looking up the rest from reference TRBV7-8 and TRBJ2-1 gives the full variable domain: GAGVSQSPRYKVAKRGQDVALRCDPISGHVSLFWYQQALGQGPEFLTYFQNEAQLDKSGLPSDRFFAERPEGSVSTLKIQRTQQEDSAVYLCASSNDGRGTYNEQFFGPGTRLTVL.